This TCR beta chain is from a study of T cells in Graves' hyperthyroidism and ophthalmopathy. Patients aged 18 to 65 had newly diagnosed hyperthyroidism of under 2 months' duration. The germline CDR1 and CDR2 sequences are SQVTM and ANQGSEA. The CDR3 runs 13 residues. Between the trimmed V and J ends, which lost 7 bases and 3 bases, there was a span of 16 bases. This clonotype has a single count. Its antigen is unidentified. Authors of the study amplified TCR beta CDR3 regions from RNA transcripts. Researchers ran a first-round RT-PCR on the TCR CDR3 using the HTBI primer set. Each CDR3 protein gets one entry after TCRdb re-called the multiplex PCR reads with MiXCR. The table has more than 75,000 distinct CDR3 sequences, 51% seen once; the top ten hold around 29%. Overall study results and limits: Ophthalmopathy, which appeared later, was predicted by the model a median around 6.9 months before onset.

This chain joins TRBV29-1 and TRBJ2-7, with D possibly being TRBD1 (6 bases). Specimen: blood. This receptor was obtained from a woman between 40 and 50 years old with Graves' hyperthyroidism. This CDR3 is CSAVGAWVYEQYF. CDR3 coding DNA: TGCAGCGCCGTGGGGGCGTGGGTCTACGAGCAGTACTTC.